Below, one TCR beta chain is given with its context. The sample belongs to a study of shared clonotypes between healthy human individuals. The repertoire was sequenced with immunoSEQ multiplex PCR; TCRdb's copy has only in-frame clones and lacks some. Here the sample spans hundreds of thousands of clones, 74% being singletons. The receptor comes from a woman younger than 45 in good health. The sequencing input was memory CD4+ T cells sorted from blood. Subset noted: CD45RA-negative fraction.

Here the CDR3 DNA reads TGTGCCAGCAGCTTTTTACAGCACTCTGGGGCCAACGTCCTGACTTTC. Encoded protein: CASSFLQHSGANVLTF. The V call is TRBV5-6, the J call TRBJ2-6; no definite D call. V gave up 2 bases and J gave up 0 bases, with 9 bases separating them. This CDR3 is 16 amino acids long. CDR1 is SGHDT, CDR2 YYEEEE, per germline.